The 25 T cell receptor beta chains below come from one sample, sequenced in a study of T cells in localized non-small cell lung cancer. TCRdb's table, derived via immunoSEQ multiplex PCR, lists solely in-frame clones and lacks some. This table holds some 71,000 clones, approximately 84% found once. The sequencing used peripheral blood, collected before any cancer treatment. These receptors were obtained from a female donor aged 60 or older with stage I lung adenocarcinoma.

The CDR3 nucleotides read TGTGCCAGCAGTGAACAGGGGGATAGCGGGGAGCTGTTTTTT. Protein: CASSEQGDSGELFF. The rearrangement joins TRBV6-1 to TRBJ2-2; 7 positions agree with TRBD1. This CDR3 contains 14 residues. CDR1 MNHNS and CDR2 SASEGT come from the germline V gene. Losses at the gene ends were 2 bases for V and 7 bases for J; bases not matched to a gene: 4.

This clone was seen a handful of times. The chain employs TRBV5-6 and TRBJ2-5; 10 bases agree with TRBD2. The CDR3 has 15 residues. Germline-derived CDR1 and CDR2 are SGHDT and YYEEEE. J lost 6 bases, V lost 3 bases, and 8 bases had no gene match. CDR3 amino acids: CASSSTGTSVQTQYF. Written as DNA, the CDR3 is TGTGCCAGCAGCTCTACCGGGACTAGCGTGCAGACCCAGTACTTC.

This clone was seen a handful of times. The chain combines TRBV2 with TRBJ2-1, with 13 bases identical to TRBD2. The CDR3 totals 14 residues. Germline CDR1 reads SNHLY; CDR2 reads FYNNEI. With 4 bases clipped from V and 9 bases from J, the junction kept 3 bases outside the gene matches. CDR3 amino acids: CASSAGTSGTEQFF. CDR3 DNA sequence: TGTGCCAGCAGTGCCGGGACTAGCGGGACTGAGCAGTTCTTC.

The chain carries TRBV12-2 and TRBJ2-5. TRBV12-2 is termed a pseudogene. The CDR3 runs to 13 residues. The CDR3 loop reads CASRFGGQETQYF. In DNA, the CDR3 is TGTGCAAGTCGCTTTGGGGGACAAGAGACCCAGTACTTC.

The chain has TRBV5-1 and TRBJ2-2, with D possibly matching TRBD2 (7 bases). Trimming pared 2 bases from V and 7 bases from J, leaving 15 bases between. Germline CDR1 SGHRS, CDR2 YFSETQ. The CDR3 length is 15 residues. The CDR3 loop reads CASSLRGGADGELFF. The CDR3 bases are TGCGCCAGCAGCTTAAGAGGGGGGGCCGACGGGGAGCTGTTTTTT.

This clone was observed once. The chain joins TRBV27 to TRBJ2-7, with D possibly matching TRBD2 (6 bases). This CDR3 is 16 amino acids long. Germline CDR1 and CDR2: MNHEY and SMNVEV (reference sequence). Trimming pared 1 base from V and 2 bases from J, leaving 15 bases between. For the CDR3, the DNA is TGTGCCAGCAGTTTATACCCTGGGGGAGGCCCCTACGAGCAGTACTTC. Amino acids: CASSLYPGGGPYEQYF.

The rearrangement links TRBV6-5 to TRBJ2-5; D remains unclear. The CDR3 loop spans 11 amino acids. CDR1 MNHEY and CDR2 SVGAGI come from the germline V gene. V gave up 8 bases and J gave up 5 bases, with 9 bases separating them. CDR3 loop: CASLVGETQYF. In DNA, the CDR3 is TGTGCCAGCCTTGTCGGGGAGACCCAGTACTTC.

The CDR3 reads CASIGTPGEQYF. Written as DNA, the CDR3 is TGCGCCAGCATTGGGACTCCGGGAGAGCAGTACTTC. The genes are TRBV5-1 and TRBJ2-7; D might be TRBD2 (6 bases). V was pared by 6 bases and J by 7 bases, with 14 bases between. Looked up from germline, CDR1 is SGHRS and CDR2 is YFSETQ. This CDR3 comprises 12 residues.

The chain combines TRBV5-4 with TRBJ1-4; 8 bases line up with TRBD1. CDR3 length: 14 amino acids. Germline V gene lookup returns CDR1 SGHNT and CDR2 YYREEE (reference sequence). Losses at the gene ends were 5 bases for V and 10 bases for J; bases not matched to a gene: 10. The CDR3: CASRPTGTGGKLFF. For the CDR3, the DNA is TGTGCCAGCAGACCCACCGGGACAGGTGGAAAACTGTTTTTT.

The V call is TRBV9, the J call TRBJ2-1, with 8 bases lining up with TRBD2. V was clipped by 7 bases and J by 4 bases; unmatched bases: 10. Germline loops: CDR1 SGDLS, CDR2 YYNGEE. The CDR3 is 15 residues long. The CDR3 bases are TGTGCCAGCTCATTCGTACTAGCGGAATACAATGAGCAGTTCTTC. Its translation: CASSFVLAEYNEQFF.

The V gene is TRBV21-1, the J gene TRBJ1-4. TRBV21-1 corresponds to a pseudogene. The CDR3 runs to 13 residues. The CDR3 loop is CASPGPNNEKLFF. CDR3 in DNA: TGTGCCAGCCCGGGACCCAATAATGAAAAACTGTTTTTT.

This clone was observed once. The rearrangement uses TRBV5-3 and TRBJ2-7; tentatively, D is TRBD1 (6 bases). TRBV5-3 is an ORF for which the function is uncertain. The CDR3 covers 16 residues. With 0 bases removed from V and 0 bases from J, the gap between germline ends came to 13 bases. CDR3 DNA: TGTGCCAGAAGCTTGGAGAGACAGGAAACCTCCTACGAGCAGTACTTC. Protein product: CARSLERQETSYEQYF.

The rearrangement links TRBV7-9 to TRBJ2-2; TRBD1 aligns across 10 bases. CDR1 SEHNR and CDR2 FQNEAQ come from the germline V gene (reference sequence). The CDR3 runs to 17 residues. The junction had 7 bases not matched to a gene; V was cut back by 4 bases and J by 2 bases. For the CDR3, the DNA is TGTGCCAGCAGCTCCGGGACAGGGGACACCAACACCGGGGAGCTGTTTTTT. Translating gives CASSSGTGDTNTGELFF.

This chain joins TRBV6-1 and TRBJ1-1; D remains ambiguous. The V gene lost 7 bases and the J gene lost 3 bases, with 18 bases spanning the gap. From germline, CDR1 is MNHNS and CDR2 SASEGT. The CDR3 length is 15 residues. This chain's CDR3 is CASTGPSRRDTEAFF. The CDR3 DNA reads TGTGCCAGCACCGGACCTTCCAGGCGGGACACTGAAGCTTTCTTT.

The gene calls are TRBV7-8 and TRBJ2-7, with D unclear. The CDR3 is 14 residues long. CDR1 and CDR2 (germline): SGHVS, FQNEAQ. With 0 bases removed from V and 9 bases from J, the gap between germline ends came to 15 bases. The CDR3 sequence is CASSLALTRPGQYF. CDR3 nucleotides: TGTGCCAGCAGCTTAGCTCTAACGCGACCTGGGCAGTACTTC.

This chain connects TRBV10-2 to TRBJ2-6, with 7 bases matching TRBD1. From germline, CDR1 is WSHSY and CDR2 SAAADI. J was trimmed by 2 bases and V by 5 bases; bases with no gene match: 3. CDR3 length: 15 amino acids. CDR3 DNA: TGCGCCAGCAGTAATACAGGGGCTGGGGCCAACGTCCTGACTTTC. Translating gives CASSNTGAGANVLTF.

V and J are TRBV12-5 and TRBJ1-5, with no clear D. The V end was cut by 7 bases, the J end by 2 bases, with 18 bases between. The CDR3 length is 16 residues. From germline, CDR1 is LGHNT and CDR2 FRNRAP. In DNA form, the CDR3 reads TGTGCTAGTGCCACCACAGCTCGTGGTGGCAATCAGCCCCAGCATTTT. Residues: CASATTARGGNQPQHF.

This clone was recorded a few times. This chain joins TRBV18 and TRBJ1-1; maybe TRBD1 (5 bases). The V and J ends lost 8 bases and 1 base respectively, with 8 bases between them. This CDR3 spans 12 amino acids. Germline V gives CDR1 KGHSH, CDR2 LQKENI. CDR3 in amino acids: CASRGGNTEAFF. CDR3 sequence (DNA): TGTGCCAGCCGCGGGGGGAACACTGAAGCTTTCTTT.

The J gene is TRBJ1-1, the V gene TRBV18; D unresolved. Trimming removed 7 bases at V and 1 base at J, with 10 bases between. The CDR3 covers 13 residues. Per the germline V gene, CDR1 is KGHSH and CDR2 is LQKENI. The CDR3 spells CASCLGENTEAFF. The DNA of the CDR3 is TGTGCCAGCTGTCTCGGTGAGAACACTGAAGCTTTCTTT. Full variable domain (outside the CDR3, taken from reference TRBV18 and TRBJ1-1): NAGVMQNPRHLVRRRGQEARLRCSPMKGHSHVYWYRQLPEEGLKFMVYLQKENIIDESGMPKERFSAEFPKEGPSILRIQQVVRGDSAAYFCASCLGENTEAFFGQGTRLTVV.

The chain employs TRBV5-4 and TRBJ1-2, with 7 bases matching TRBD1. This CDR3 region has 15 residues. V was pared by 0 bases and J by 5 bases, with 7 bases of the junction left unmatched. The germline CDR1 and CDR2 sequences are SGHNT and YYREEE (reference sequence). For the CDR3, the DNA is TGTGCCAGCAGCTTGGCCTTGGGGACAGAATATGGCTACACCTTC. Translating it yields CASSLALGTEYGYTF.

In regard to this clone: Distinct nucleotide sequences in the sample also encode this CDR3. The rearrangement uses TRBV7-3 and TRBJ1-2, with D unresolved. CDR3 length equals 12 residues. Per germline, CDR1 SGHTA and CDR2 FQGTGA. Trimming pared 0 bases from V and 6 bases from J, leaving 5 bases between. CDR3 bases: TGTGCCAGCAGCTTAACAGGGCATGGCTACACCTTC. Translated, it gives CASSLTGHGYTF.

This clone was seen a few times. The genes are TRBV11-3 and TRBJ1-1, with unresolved D. From germline, CDR1 is SGHNT and CDR2 YENEEA. V gave up 4 bases and J gave up 10 bases, with 13 bases separating them. CDR3 size: 12 residues. CDR3 in DNA: TGTGCCAGCAGCTCGCGGCAAGCGGGAGCTTTCTTT. Encoded protein: CASSSRQAGAFF.

The J gene is TRBJ1-2, the V gene TRBV27; no reliable D call. V lost 0 bases to trimming and J lost 7 bases, with 6 bases between them. The germline gives CDR1 MNHEY, CDR2 SMNVEV (reference sequence). The CDR3 loop spans 12 amino acids. The chain's CDR3 is CASSLSGSGYTF. CDR3 DNA sequence: TGTGCCAGCAGTTTATCCGGCAGTGGCTACACCTTC.

The CDR3 region has the DNA TGTGCCAGCTCAACGGGACTAGCGGGGAACACCGGGGAGCTGTTTTTT. It is translated as CASSTGLAGNTGELFF. This chain links TRBV18 with TRBJ2-2; TRBD2 agrees at 12 bases. CDR3 length equals 16 residues. Losses at the gene ends were 5 bases for V and 1 base for J; bases not matched to a gene: 2. CDR1 and CDR2 from the germline V gene are KGHSH and LQKENI.

The chain recombines TRBV7-6 with TRBJ2-3, with TRBD1 as a possible D gene (6 bases). CDR1 and CDR2 from the germline V gene are SGHVS and FNYEAQ. V lost 1 base and J 2 bases, leaving 13 bases between the germline ends. The CDR3 length is 16 residues. The chain's CDR3 is CASSLVGAAVTDTQYF. For the CDR3, the DNA is TGTGCCAGCAGCTTAGTGGGGGCAGCTGTCACAGATACGCAGTATTTT.